These 26 T cell receptor beta chains were all obtained from the same sample, sequenced in a study of lymphopenia after photon versus proton radiotherapy. Only in-frame clones appear in the TCRdb table, and some are missing; sequencing was by immunoSEQ multiplex PCR. This table holds around 25,000 clones, 84% found once. This specimen was peripheral blood, taken from a patient treated with photon-based radiotherapy. Receptors originate from a man aged 35-49 years with gastric cancer.

Turning to this clone: Other DNA sequences from this sample encode an identical CDR3 as well. J is TRBJ1-2 and V is TRBV6-4; TRBD1 might be the D (6 bases). The V and J ends lost 7 bases and 4 bases respectively, with 16 bases between them. In germline, CDR1 is MRHNA, CDR2 SNTAGT. This CDR3 spans 14 amino acids. In DNA, the CDR3 is TGTGCCAGCACTCCCGAGGGGGGATCCTATGGCTACACCTTC. It translates to CASTPEGGSYGYTF.

The V call is TRBV15, the J call TRBJ2-5; TRBD2 agrees at 7 bases. With 0 bases clipped from V and 4 bases from J, the junction kept 2 bases outside the gene matches. This CDR3 comprises 14 residues. Germline V gene lookup returns CDR1 LNHNV and CDR2 YYDKDF (reference sequence). This chain's CDR3 is CATSRDGGGETQYF. CDR3 DNA sequence: TGTGCCACCAGCAGAGATGGCGGGGGAGAGACCCAGTACTTC.

V usage is TRBV9 and J usage is TRBJ2-3; D gene uncertain. The CDR3 totals 13 residues. V gave up 0 bases and J gave up 6 bases, with 8 bases separating them. Germline loops: CDR1 SGDLS, CDR2 YYNGEE. Written as DNA, the CDR3 is TGTGCCAGCAGCGTAGGAATCCCGGATACGCAGTATTTT. Its protein is CASSVGIPDTQYF.

The chain has TRBV4-1 and TRBJ2-3, with a tentative D call TRBD2 (6 bases). Germline-derived CDR1 and CDR2 are MGHRA and YSYEKL. Trimming removed 3 bases at V and 2 bases at J, with 18 bases between. This CDR3 spans 17 amino acids. The CDR3 DNA follows: TGCGCCAGCAGCCATCCCTCGGGGCGGGGCCTCACAGATACGCAGTATTTT. This sequence encodes CASSHPSGRGLTDTQYF.

V usage is TRBV29-1 and J usage is TRBJ1-2; 9 nucleotides line up with TRBD1. CDR1 is SQVTM, CDR2 ANQGSEA, per germline. The CDR3 sequence is 11 residues long. V dropped 4 bases and J dropped 8; count of bases not matched to a gene: 2. The CDR3 protein is CSVGTGDGYTF. The CDR3 region has the DNA TGCAGCGTTGGGACAGGGGACGGCTACACCTTC.

The chain joins TRBV6-5 to TRBJ1-5; no firm D call. The CDR3 has 15 amino acids. V was clipped by 6 bases and J by 9 bases, with 21 bases between them. CDR1 is MNHEY and CDR2 is SVGAGI in the germline V gene. The CDR3 nucleotides are TGTGCCAGCAGCTTAACAGCCGAGGCCCACCGGCCCCAGCATTTT. It codes for CASSLTAEAHRPQHF.

The rearrangement links TRBV4-2 to TRBJ1-5; 11 bases match TRBD1. Germline V gene lookup returns CDR1 LGHNA and CDR2 YNFKEQ. The CDR3 has 15 residues. The J segment lost 6 bases and the V segment lost 4 bases, leaving 5 bases of the junction unmatched. The CDR3 bases are TGTGCCAGCAGCCCAGGACAGGGGGCAGGTCAGCCCCAGCATTTT. Translating it yields CASSPGQGAGQPQHF.

The chain has TRBV4-3 and TRBJ2-1; D perhaps matches TRBD2 (5 bases). This CDR3 region has 12 residues. Germline V gene data show CDR1 as LGHNA and CDR2 as YSLEER. V lost 3 bases and J 7 bases, leaving 7 bases between the germline ends. The chain's CDR3 is CASSHEGNEQFF. The CDR3 bases are TGCGCCAGCAGCCATGAGGGAAATGAGCAGTTCTTC.

This chain uses TRBV18 with TRBJ2-3; TRBD1 might be the D (6 bases). V shed 6 bases and J shed 6 bases, with 16 bases lying between them. Per the germline V gene, CDR1 is KGHSH and CDR2 is LQKENI. The CDR3 is 14 amino acids. The CDR3 protein is CASSLGTLGDTQYF. The CDR3 nucleotides read TGTGCCAGCTCGCTCGGGACACTGGGGGATACGCAGTATTTT.

The rearrangement joins TRBV30 to TRBJ1-6; D is unresolved. There are 16 residues in the CDR3. Germline CDR1 GTSNPN, CDR2 SVGIG (reference sequence). Trimming removed 2 bases at V and 5 bases at J, with 16 bases between. CDR3 loop: CAWSKIGLQDNSPLHF. CDR3 coding DNA: TGTGCCTGGAGTAAGATCGGCCTCCAGGATAATTCACCCCTCCACTTT. Complete variable domain (other parts from reference TRBV30 and TRBJ1-6): SQTIHQWPATLVQPVGSPLSLECTVEGTSNPNLYWYRQAAGRGLQLLFYSVGIGQISSEVPQNLSASRPQDRQFILSSKKLLLSDSGFYLCAWSKIGLQDNSPLHFGNGTRLTVT.

This clone showed up just a few times. The chain carries TRBV29-1 and TRBJ1-5; 7 nucleotides align to TRBD1. The germline V gene has CDR1 SQVTM and CDR2 ANQGSEA. The CDR3 runs to 13 residues. V lost 6 bases, J lost 3 bases, and 5 bases stayed unmatched. The CDR3, as DNA: TGCAGCGTCTCACAGGGGAACAATCAGCCCCAGCATTTT. Translation gives CSVSQGNNQPQHF.

By sample share, this clone is medium-sized. Other DNA sequences of this sample code for an identical CDR3. This chain links TRBV19 with TRBJ1-1; possible D gene TRBD1, 5 bases. This CDR3 contains 14 residues. The V end lost 5 bases, the J end lost 4 bases, and 14 bases lay between the germline ends. Germline V gives CDR1 LNHDA, CDR2 SQIVND (reference sequence). CDR3 in DNA: TGTGCCAGTAGTCGGGGACCCGGGAGCACTGAAGCTTTCTTT. It codes for CASSRGPGSTEAFF.

The chain recombines TRBV4-3 with TRBJ2-3; 11 bases are a match to TRBD2. V was pared by 5 bases and J by 0 bases, with 4 bases of the junction left unmatched. The CDR3 is 16 amino acids. Germline lookup yields CDR1 LGHNA and CDR2 YSLEER. The CDR3 nucleotides are TGCGCCAGCAGCACTTTAGCGGGGGGGAGCACAGATACGCAGTATTTT. Translation gives CASSTLAGGSTDTQYF.

The chain joins TRBV14 to TRBJ2-6; D ambiguous. Germline assignment: CDR1 SGHDN and CDR2 FVKESK. The germline V and J ends were trimmed by 1 base and 15 bases, with 13 bases remaining between them. The CDR3 runs 13 residues. DNA of the CDR3: TGTGCCAGCAGCCAAGTGGCAGCCCTCGACCTGACTTTC. Translation: CASSQVAALDLTF. The full variable domain, rest sourced from reference TRBV14 and TRBJ2-6, is EAGVTQFPSHSVIEKGQTVTLRCDPISGHDNLYWYRRVMGKEIKFLLHFVKESKQDESGMPNNRFLAERTGGTYSTLKVQPAELEDSGVYFCASSQVAALDLTFGAGSRLTVL.

The genes are TRBV27 and TRBJ1-1, with 9 positions matching TRBD1. The germline CDR1 and CDR2 sequences are MNHEY and SMNVEV (reference sequence). V shed 6 bases and J 1 base; nucleotides not matched to a gene: 12. The CDR3 has 17 amino acids. The CDR3 DNA reads TGTGCCAGCAGGGAGAGACAGGGGGTCAGAAGGAACACTGAAGCTTTCTTT. Translation: CASRERQGVRRNTEAFF.

The chain is built from TRBV11-3 and TRBJ1-1; the D is unclear. Germline CDR1 is SGHNT and CDR2 is YENEEA. Between the trimmed V and J ends, which lost 1 base and 5 bases, there was a span of 8 bases. CDR3 length equals 13 residues. The CDR3 here is CASSLGATTEAFF. The CDR3 region has the DNA TGTGCCAGCAGCTTAGGGGCGACTACTGAAGCTTTCTTT.

This rearrangement joins TRBV2 to TRBJ2-2; TRBD2 matches 10 bases. The CDR3 is 16 residues long. Germline V gene sequence: CDR1 SNHLY, CDR2 FYNNEI. V was pared by 2 bases and J by 6 bases, with 6 bases of the junction left unmatched. CDR3 region: CASSETSGGVAGELFF. The CDR3 DNA is TGTGCCAGCAGTGAAACGAGCGGGGGGGTAGCCGGGGAGCTGTTTTTT.

This CDR3 reads CATSIRPVDTQYF. The CDR3 bases are TGTGCCACCAGCATACGCCCGGTAGATACGCAGTATTTT. J is TRBJ2-3 and V is TRBV15; D not certain. Between the trimmed V and J ends, which lost 4 bases and 5 bases, there was a span of 10 bases. The CDR3 covers 13 residues. Germline assignment: CDR1 LNHNV and CDR2 YYDKDF (reference sequence).

V gene TRBV27 combines with J gene TRBJ2-7, with D perhaps TRBD1 (6 bases). The CDR3 sequence is 16 residues long. Germline values: CDR1 MNHEY, CDR2 SMNVEV (reference sequence). V was trimmed by 6 bases and J by 4 bases, leaving 22 bases between them. The DNA for the CDR3 is TGTGCCAGCAGGACCCCAGGGGTATCTCATGTTTACGAGCAGTACTTC. Translating gives CASRTPGVSHVYEQYF.

CDR3 in amino acids: CASSPGGRGTNSPLHF. CDR3 nucleotides: TGTGCCAGCAGCCCAGGGGGTAGGGGCACGAATTCACCCCTCCACTTT. The J gene is TRBJ1-6, the V gene TRBV7-2; 7 bases align to TRBD1. J lost 7 bases, V lost 5 bases, and 11 bases had no gene match. Germline assignment: CDR1 SGHTA and CDR2 FQGNSA. The CDR3 runs to 16 residues.

The rearrangement uses TRBV5-6 and TRBJ2-3; no definite D call. The CDR3 consists of 13 residues. CDR1 SGHDT and CDR2 YYEEEE come from the germline V gene. Trimming pared 2 bases from V and 1 base from J, leaving 5 bases between. The CDR3 spells CASSFLGTDTQYF. In DNA form, the CDR3 reads TGTGCCAGCAGCTTTTTAGGCACAGATACGCAGTATTTT.

The chain links TRBV7-2 to TRBJ2-3; D uncertain. The CDR3 has 12 amino acids. Trimming cost V 5 bases and J 6 bases, with 9 bases left between them. Germline CDR1 and CDR2: SGHTA and FQGNSA. DNA for the CDR3: TGTGCCAGCAGCCCCCTCGTGGATACGCAGTATTTT. Its protein is CASSPLVDTQYF.

The chain carries TRBV5-1 and TRBJ2-7; 7 bases agree with TRBD1. The V gene end was trimmed by 7 bases and the J gene end by 0 bases; junction bases not matched to a gene: 4. Germline CDR1 reads SGHRS; CDR2 reads YFSETQ. The CDR3 loop spans 13 amino acids. The DNA of the CDR3 is TGCGCCAGCTTCGGGACAGACTCCTACGAGCAGTACTTC. This codes for CASFGTDSYEQYF.

In this sample, this clone turned up a few times. CDR3 nucleotide sequence: TGTGCCAGCAGCCCATTGGGGCCCCCGGCTGGAAACACCATATATTTT. Residues: CASSPLGPPAGNTIYF. V gene TRBV14 combines with J gene TRBJ1-3, with D tentatively TRBD1 (5 bases). The germline V and J ends were trimmed by 4 bases and 2 bases, with 15 bases remaining between them. This CDR3 is built from 16 residues. Germline loops: CDR1 SGHDN, CDR2 FVKESK.

This clone occurred once. The rearrangement joins TRBV7-8 to TRBJ1-3; no clear D gene. Germline V gives CDR1 SGHVS, CDR2 FQNEAQ. With 3 bases removed from V and 4 bases from J, the gap between germline ends came to 28 bases. The CDR3 totals 20 residues. The CDR3, as DNA: TGTGCCAGCAGCTTGCGGGCTAGCGGGGAAAGAATCCTTGGAGGAAACACCATATATTTT. The encoded protein is CASSLRASGERILGGNTIYF.

The chain has TRBV9 and TRBJ1-1; TRBD1 might be the D (6 bases). Germline CDR1 SGDLS, CDR2 YYNGEE. The CDR3 extends over 14 amino acids. With 3 bases removed from V and 6 bases from J, the gap between germline ends came to 15 bases. CDR3 nucleotides: TGTGCCAGCAGCGAGGGAGCGACAGGCCCTGAAGCTTTCTTT. Translated: CASSEGATGPEAFF.